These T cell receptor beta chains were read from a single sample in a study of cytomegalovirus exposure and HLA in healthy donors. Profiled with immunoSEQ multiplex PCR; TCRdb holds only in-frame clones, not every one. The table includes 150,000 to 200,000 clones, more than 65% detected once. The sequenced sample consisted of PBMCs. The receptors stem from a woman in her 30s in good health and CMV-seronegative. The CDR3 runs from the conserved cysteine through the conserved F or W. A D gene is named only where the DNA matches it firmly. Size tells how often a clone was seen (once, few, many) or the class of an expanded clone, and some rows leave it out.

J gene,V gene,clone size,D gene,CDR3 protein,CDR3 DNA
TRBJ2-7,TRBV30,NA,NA,CALKLEGGDYEQYF,TGTGCCTTGAAGTTGGAGGGCGGAGATTACGAGCAGTACTTC
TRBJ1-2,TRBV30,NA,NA,CAWRVGGGYTF,TGTGCCTGGAGAGTTGGAGGGGGCTACACCTTC
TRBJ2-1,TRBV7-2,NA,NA,CASSFSDTEQFF,TGTGCCAGCAGCTTCTCGGACACTGAGCAGTTCTTC
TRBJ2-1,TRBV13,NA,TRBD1,CASSVDRGDYNEQFF,TGTGCCAGCAGCGTGGACAGGGGGGATTACAATGAGCAGTTCTTC
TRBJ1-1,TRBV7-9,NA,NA,CASSLTTGSGTEAFF,TGTGCCAGCAGCTTAACGACAGGAAGCGGCACTGAAGCTTTCTTT
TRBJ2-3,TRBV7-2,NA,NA,CASSLAGWATDTQYF,TGTGCCAGCAGCTTAGCAGGTTGGGCCACAGATACGCAGTATTTT
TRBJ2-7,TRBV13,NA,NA,CASSLRIAPNPQYF,TGTGCCAGCAGCTTGAGGATTGCCCCTAACCCGCAGTACTTC
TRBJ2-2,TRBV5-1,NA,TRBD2,CASSSGLASTGELFF,TGCGCCAGCAGCTCCGGACTAGCGTCCACCGGGGAGCTGTTTTTT
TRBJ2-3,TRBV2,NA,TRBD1,CASSRTGTSTDTQYF,TGTGCCAGCAGTCGGACAGGGACGAGCACAGATACGCAGTATTTT
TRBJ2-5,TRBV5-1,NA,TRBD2,CASSLVTSGYQETQYF,TGCGCCAGCAGCTTGGTTACTAGCGGGTACCAAGAGACCCAGTACTTC
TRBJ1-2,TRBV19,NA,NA,CASSTRGYGYTF,TGTGCCAGTAGTACTCGGGGGTATGGCTACACCTTC
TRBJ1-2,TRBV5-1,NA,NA,CASSLLTGYGYTF,TGCGCCAGCAGCTTGCTAACAGGTTATGGCTACACCTTC
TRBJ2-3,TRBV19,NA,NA,CASREGGSTDTQYF,TGTGCCAGTAGAGAGGGCGGGTCCACAGATACGCAGTATTTT
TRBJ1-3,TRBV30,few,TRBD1,CAWGQGGNTIYF,TGTGCCTGGGGACAGGGAGGAAACACCATATATTTT
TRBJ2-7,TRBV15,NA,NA,CATSTSYLSSRGGYEQYF,TGTGCCACCAGCACCAGTTACCTATCAAGCAGGGGTGGGTACGAGCAGTACTTC
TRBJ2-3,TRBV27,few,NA,CASSFSYTDTQYF,TGTGCCAGCAGTTTTTCTTACACAGATACGCAGTATTTT
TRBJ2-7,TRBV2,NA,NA,CASRAGFYRSYEQYF,TGTGCCAGCAGGGCAGGGTTTTATCGCTCCTACGAGCAGTACTTC
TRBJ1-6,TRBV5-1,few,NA,CASSLVEGPADSPLHF,TGCGCCAGCAGCTTAGTCGAGGGCCCGGCTGATTCACCCCTCCACTTT
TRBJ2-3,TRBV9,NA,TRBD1,CASSTPGQGTDTQYF,TGTGCCAGCAGCACCCCGGGACAGGGCACAGATACGCAGTATTTT
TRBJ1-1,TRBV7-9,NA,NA,CASSLVRDEAFF,TGTGCCAGCAGCTTAGTCCGGGATGAAGCTTTCTTT
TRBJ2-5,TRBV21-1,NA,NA,CASSKGQRQEETQYF,TGTGCCAGCAGCAAAGGACAGCGACAAGAAGAGACCCAGTACTTC
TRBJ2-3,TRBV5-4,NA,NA,CASSLFSPSTDTQYF,TGTGCCAGCAGCTTGTTCTCCCCCTCCACAGATACGCAGTATTTT
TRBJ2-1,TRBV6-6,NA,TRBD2,CASSSRLASGYEQFF,TGTGCCAGCAGTTCAAGACTAGCGTCTGGTTATGAGCAGTTCTTC
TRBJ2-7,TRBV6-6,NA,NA,CASSQHEATYEQYF,TGTGCCAGCAGCCAACACGAGGCTACCTACGAGCAGTACTTC
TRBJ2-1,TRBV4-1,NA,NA,CASSQSVAQAYNEQFF,TGCGCCAGCAGCCAATCAGTAGCGCAAGCCTACAATGAGCAGTTCTTC
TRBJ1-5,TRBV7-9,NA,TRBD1,CASSLSGGGQPQHF,TGTGCCAGCAGCTTGTCAGGGGGCGGTCAGCCCCAGCATTTT
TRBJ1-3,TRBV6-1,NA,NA,CASSEWPGTGHSGNTIYF,TGTGCCAGCAGTGAATGGCCGGGTACGGGACACTCTGGAAACACCATATATTTT
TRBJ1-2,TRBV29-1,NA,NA,CSVEDIGGRGYTF,TGCAGCGTTGAAGATATCGGGGGGCGAGGCTACACCTTC
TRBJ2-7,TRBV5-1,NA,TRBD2,CASSPGTSGDEQYF,TGCGCCAGCAGCCCCGGGACTAGCGGCGACGAGCAGTACTTC
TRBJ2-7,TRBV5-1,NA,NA,CASSLAAGYYEQYF,TGCGCCAGCAGCTTGGCGGCAGGATACTACGAGCAGTACTTC
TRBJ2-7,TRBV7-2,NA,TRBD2,CASSSGTSGYYEQYF,TGTGCCAGCAGCTCCGGGACTAGCGGATACTACGAGCAGTACTTC
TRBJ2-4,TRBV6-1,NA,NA,CASSEPTERLTKNIQYF,TGTGCCAGCAGTGAACCCACGGAGCGGCTGACCAAAAACATTCAGTACTTC